Listed below are T cell receptor beta chains from one sample, sequenced in a study of T cell responses to AZD1222 COVID-19 vaccine. Generated by immunoSEQ multiplex PCR, the TCRdb table keeps only in-frame clones and is missing some. The repertoire holds about 170,000 clones, with around 85% as singletons. This sample comprised peripheral blood, obtained 28 days after the second AZD1222 dose. The receptor set was obtained from an adult who received the AZD1222 COVID-19 vaccine. The CDR3 runs from the conserved cysteine through the conserved F or W. A D gene is named only where the DNA matches it firmly. Size tells how often a clone was seen (once, few, many) or the class of an expanded clone, and some rows leave it out.

d_call: TRBD2; v_call: TRBV5-1; clone_size: -; j_call: TRBJ2-1; cdr3_aa: CASSLFAASGGANEQFF; cdr3_nt: TGCGCCAGCAGCTTGTTTGCGGCTAGCGGGGGGGCCAATGAGCAGTTCTTC
d_call: -; v_call: TRBV29-1; clone_size: few; j_call: TRBJ1-2; cdr3_aa: CSVEDLSFEYGYTF; cdr3_nt: TGCAGCGTTGAAGATCTCTCATTTGAGTATGGCTACACCTTC
d_call: -; v_call: TRBV7-8; clone_size: -; j_call: TRBJ1-1; cdr3_aa: CASSLWRLSEAFF; cdr3_nt: TGTGCCAGCAGCTTATGGCGGTTGTCTGAAGCTTTCTTT
d_call: -; v_call: TRBV19; clone_size: -; j_call: TRBJ1-6; cdr3_aa: CASSIPRPAGTTLHF; cdr3_nt: TGTGCCAGTAGTATTCCCCGGCCCGCGGGAACGACCCTCCACTTT
d_call: -; v_call: TRBV29-1; clone_size: -; j_call: TRBJ1-2; cdr3_aa: CSVERGAHGYTF; cdr3_nt: TGCAGCGTTGAAAGGGGGGCGCACGGCTACACCTTC
d_call: -; v_call: TRBV5-1; clone_size: -; j_call: TRBJ1-2; cdr3_aa: CASSPDGNYGYTF; cdr3_nt: TGCGCCAGCAGCCCCGACGGCAACTATGGCTACACCTTC
d_call: -; v_call: TRBV29-1; clone_size: -; j_call: TRBJ1-1; cdr3_aa: CSERTGRTEAFF; cdr3_nt: TGCAGCGAACGAACCGGGCGCACTGAAGCTTTCTTT
d_call: -; v_call: TRBV25-1; clone_size: once; j_call: TRBJ1-1; cdr3_aa: CASSPLKRGRRNTEAFF; cdr3_nt: TGTGCCAGCAGTCCCTTGAAAAGGGGCAGGAGGAATACTGAAGCTTTCTTT
d_call: TRBD1; v_call: TRBV6-6; clone_size: -; j_call: TRBJ1-1; cdr3_aa: CASSMGQGNTEAFF; cdr3_nt: TGTGCCAGCAGCATGGGACAGGGGAACACTGAAGCTTTCTTT
d_call: TRBD2; v_call: TRBV3-1/TRBV3-2; clone_size: -; j_call: TRBJ2-7; cdr3_aa: CASSRSGGGSWEQYF; cdr3_nt: TGTGCCAGCAGCCGATCCGGGGGGGGATCTTGGGAGCAGTACTTC
d_call: -; v_call: TRBV7-9; clone_size: -; j_call: TRBJ2-3; cdr3_aa: CASSLGGRGLSSTDTQYF; cdr3_nt: TGTGCCAGCAGCTTAGGGGGTCGGGGGCTCTCTAGCACAGATACGCAGTATTTT
d_call: -; v_call: TRBV5-1; clone_size: -; j_call: TRBJ1-6; cdr3_aa: CASSSRGGPDSPLHF; cdr3_nt: TGCGCCAGCAGTTCCCGAGGGGGACCTGATTCACCCCTCCACTTT
d_call: TRBD1; v_call: TRBV29-1; clone_size: -; j_call: TRBJ1-2; cdr3_aa: CSVDEAPTGQDNYGYTF; cdr3_nt: TGCAGCGTTGATGAGGCCCCGACAGGGCAGGATAACTATGGCTACACCTTC
d_call: -; v_call: TRBV27; clone_size: -; j_call: TRBJ2-1; cdr3_aa: CASSFGSYNEQFF; cdr3_nt: TGTGCCAGCAGTTTCGGTTCATACAATGAGCAGTTCTTC
d_call: -; v_call: TRBV19; clone_size: -; j_call: TRBJ2-6; cdr3_aa: CASNDGGSGANVLTF; cdr3_nt: TGTGCCAGTAATGATGGGGGATCTGGGGCCAACGTCCTGACTTTC
d_call: -; v_call: TRBV7-2; clone_size: few; j_call: TRBJ2-3; cdr3_aa: CASSLGGPTDTQYF; cdr3_nt: TGTGCCAGCAGCTTGGGGGGCCCGACAGATACGCAGTATTTT
d_call: TRBD1; v_call: TRBV7-9; clone_size: -; j_call: TRBJ1-3; cdr3_aa: CASSPRKQGPISGNTIYF; cdr3_nt: TGTGCCAGCAGCCCGCGTAAACAGGGGCCCATCTCTGGAAACACCATATATTTT
d_call: TRBD2; v_call: TRBV5-1; clone_size: -; j_call: TRBJ2-1; cdr3_aa: CASSLTAGGGYEQFF; cdr3_nt: TGCGCCAGCAGCTTGACAGCGGGGGGCGGGTATGAGCAGTTCTTC
d_call: TRBD1; v_call: TRBV30; clone_size: -; j_call: TRBJ2-5; cdr3_aa: CAWSVGTGQQETQYF; cdr3_nt: TGTGCCTGGAGTGTAGGGACAGGACAACAAGAGACCCAGTACTTC
d_call: -; v_call: TRBV18; clone_size: -; j_call: TRBJ2-7; cdr3_aa: CASSPPGGTCYF; cdr3_nt: TGTGCCAGCTCACCACCAGGTGGGACATGCTACTTC
d_call: TRBD1; v_call: TRBV5-1; clone_size: -; j_call: TRBJ2-3; cdr3_aa: CASVRDRVNTDTQYF; cdr3_nt: TGCGCCAGCGTCCGGGACAGGGTTAACACAGATACGCAGTATTTT
d_call: -; v_call: TRBV6-1; clone_size: -; j_call: TRBJ1-6; cdr3_aa: CASSELENSPLHF; cdr3_nt: TGTGCCAGCAGTGAACTGGAGAATTCACCCCTCCACTTT
d_call: -; v_call: TRBV28; clone_size: -; j_call: TRBJ1-1; cdr3_aa: CASTWGGLSTEAFF; cdr3_nt: TGTGCCAGCACCTGGGGAGGATTGAGCACTGAAGCTTTCTTT
d_call: -; v_call: TRBV7-2; clone_size: -; j_call: TRBJ1-5; cdr3_aa: CASSLAGPNQPQHF; cdr3_nt: TGTGCCAGCAGCTTAGCCGGGCCCAATCAGCCCCAGCATTTT
d_call: TRBD1; v_call: TRBV29-1; clone_size: few; j_call: TRBJ2-1; cdr3_aa: CSVEEAGTGVYNEQFF; cdr3_nt: TGCAGCGTTGAAGAAGCCGGGACAGGGGTCTACAATGAGCAGTTCTTC
d_call: -; v_call: TRBV9; clone_size: -; j_call: TRBJ2-7; cdr3_aa: CASSNFTNRRYEQYF; cdr3_nt: TGTGCCAGCAGCAATTTCACCAACAGACGATACGAGCAGTACTTC
d_call: TRBD2; v_call: TRBV9; clone_size: -; j_call: TRBJ2-4; cdr3_aa: CASSVGSGGTTIQYF; cdr3_nt: TGTGCCAGCAGCGTAGGCAGCGGGGGTACTACCATTCAGTACTTC
d_call: -; v_call: TRBV6-1; clone_size: -; j_call: TRBJ1-5; cdr3_aa: CASSEDYQPQHF; cdr3_nt: TGTGCCAGCAGTGAAGACTATCAGCCCCAGCATTTT
d_call: -; v_call: TRBV4-1; clone_size: -; j_call: TRBJ1-4; cdr3_aa: CASKRRGEEEKLFF; cdr3_nt: TGCGCCAGCAAGAGGAGGGGGGAGGAGGAAAAACTGTTTTTT
d_call: -; v_call: TRBV14; clone_size: -; j_call: TRBJ1-6; cdr3_aa: CASKANYNSPLHF; cdr3_nt: TGTGCCAGCAAGGCGAACTATAATTCACCCCTCCACTTT
d_call: -; v_call: TRBV5-1; clone_size: -; j_call: TRBJ2-7; cdr3_aa: CASSLSSFETYEQYF; cdr3_nt: TGCGCCAGCAGCTTGAGTAGCTTCGAAACCTACGAGCAGTACTTC
d_call: -; v_call: TRBV5-1; clone_size: -; j_call: TRBJ2-3; cdr3_aa: CASSLVSEGDTQYF; cdr3_nt: TGCGCCAGCAGCTTGGTTAGCGAAGGAGATACGCAGTATTTT
d_call: -; v_call: TRBV5-4; clone_size: -; j_call: TRBJ2-1; cdr3_aa: CASSLGSGARTYNEQFF; cdr3_nt: TGTGCCAGCAGCTTGGGGTCCGGGGCGCGAACCTACAATGAGCAGTTCTTC
d_call: -; v_call: TRBV9; clone_size: -; j_call: TRBJ2-2; cdr3_aa: CASSVALAGTGELFF; cdr3_nt: TGTGCCAGCAGCGTAGCTCTGGCTGGCACCGGGGAGCTGTTTTTT
d_call: -; v_call: TRBV12-5; clone_size: -; j_call: TRBJ2-7; cdr3_aa: CASGSGDPYEQYF; cdr3_nt: TGTGCTAGTGGGTCGGGGGACCCCTACGAGCAGTACTTC
d_call: TRBD2; v_call: TRBV10-3; clone_size: -; j_call: TRBJ2-5; cdr3_aa: CATSPGAGETQYF; cdr3_nt: TGTGCCACCTCCCCTGGAGCGGGGGAGACCCAGTACTTC
d_call: TRBD2; v_call: TRBV5-8; clone_size: -; j_call: TRBJ2-5; cdr3_aa: CASSLGRGSVQETQYF; cdr3_nt: TGTGCCAGCAGCTTGGGGCGGGGGAGTGTCCAAGAGACCCAGTACTTC
d_call: -; v_call: TRBV19; clone_size: -; j_call: TRBJ1-6; cdr3_aa: CASTSADSENSPLHF; cdr3_nt: TGTGCCAGTACCTCGGCCGACAGCGAGAATTCACCCCTCCACTTT
d_call: TRBD2; v_call: TRBV5-4; clone_size: -; j_call: TRBJ2-7; cdr3_aa: CASSPGPSGGWDEQYF; cdr3_nt: TGTGCCAGCAGCCCCGGACCCAGCGGGGGGTGGGACGAGCAGTACTTC
d_call: -; v_call: TRBV7-8; clone_size: -; j_call: TRBJ2-2; cdr3_aa: CASSLAGEVTGELFF; cdr3_nt: TGTGCCAGCAGCTTAGCAGGGGAGGTCACCGGGGAGCTGTTTTTT
d_call: TRBD1; v_call: TRBV5-1; clone_size: -; j_call: TRBJ2-2; cdr3_aa: CASSSDREAGELFF; cdr3_nt: TGCGCCAGCAGCTCTGACAGGGAAGCCGGGGAGCTGTTTTTT
d_call: -; v_call: TRBV25-1; clone_size: -; j_call: TRBJ2-7; cdr3_aa: CASSEWGDEQYF; cdr3_nt: TGTGCCAGCAGTGAGTGGGGGGACGAGCAGTACTTC
d_call: TRBD1; v_call: TRBV5-6; clone_size: -; j_call: TRBJ1-1; cdr3_aa: CASSGNRGRAEAFF; cdr3_nt: TGTGCCAGCAGCGGAAACAGGGGTCGGGCTGAAGCTTTCTTT
d_call: -; v_call: TRBV5-5; clone_size: -; j_call: TRBJ2-2; cdr3_aa: CASSLGRAASGELFF; cdr3_nt: TGTGCCAGCAGCTTGGGGCGGGCCGCGTCCGGGGAGCTGTTTTTT
d_call: -; v_call: TRBV4-1; clone_size: few; j_call: TRBJ2-1; cdr3_aa: CASSPRSDSYNEQFF; cdr3_nt: TGCGCCAGCAGCCCCCGGTCAGACTCCTACAATGAGCAGTTCTTC
d_call: TRBD1; v_call: TRBV5-1; clone_size: -; j_call: TRBJ1-1; cdr3_aa: CASSEGAGNTEAFF; cdr3_nt: TGCGCCAGCAGCGAGGGGGCAGGGAACACTGAAGCTTTCTTT
d_call: TRBD2; v_call: TRBV7-9; clone_size: -; j_call: TRBJ2-1; cdr3_aa: CASSPPRAGGPVHEQFF; cdr3_nt: TGTGCCAGCAGCCCCCCGCGGGCGGGGGGGCCAGTCCATGAGCAGTTCTTC
d_call: TRBD1; v_call: TRBV30; clone_size: -; j_call: TRBJ1-2; cdr3_aa: CAWSVRGQLYGYTF; cdr3_nt: TGTGCCTGGAGTGTAAGGGGACAGCTCTATGGCTACACCTTC
d_call: -; v_call: TRBV2; clone_size: -; j_call: TRBJ1-5; cdr3_aa: CASSADSLRQPQHF; cdr3_nt: TGTGCCAGCAGTGCAGACAGTCTGAGACAGCCCCAGCATTTT
d_call: -; v_call: TRBV4-2; clone_size: -; j_call: TRBJ2-7; cdr3_aa: CASSRGARDEQYF; cdr3_nt: TGTGCCAGCAGCCGGGGGGCGCGAGACGAGCAGTACTTC
d_call: -; v_call: TRBV7-6; clone_size: -; j_call: TRBJ2-3; cdr3_aa: CASSPRNGGTDTQYF; cdr3_nt: TGTGCCAGCAGTCCAAGGAACGGGGGCACAGATACGCAGTATTTT
d_call: TRBD1; v_call: TRBV27; clone_size: -; j_call: TRBJ1-2; cdr3_aa: CASSLTGPNYGYTF; cdr3_nt: TGTGCCAGCAGTTTGACAGGGCCTAACTATGGCTACACCTTC
d_call: -; v_call: TRBV7-9; clone_size: -; j_call: TRBJ1-1; cdr3_aa: CASRSGAEAFF; cdr3_nt: TGTGCCAGCAGAAGCGGGGCTGAAGCTTTCTTT
d_call: TRBD1; v_call: TRBV19; clone_size: -; j_call: TRBJ1-2; cdr3_aa: CASSIPRGLGGYTF; cdr3_nt: TGTGCCAGTAGTATACCCAGGGGGCTTGGGGGCTACACCTTC
d_call: -; v_call: TRBV6-5; clone_size: -; j_call: TRBJ2-5; cdr3_aa: CASSYDERETQYF; cdr3_nt: TGTGCCAGCAGTTACGACGAAAGGGAGACCCAGTACTTC